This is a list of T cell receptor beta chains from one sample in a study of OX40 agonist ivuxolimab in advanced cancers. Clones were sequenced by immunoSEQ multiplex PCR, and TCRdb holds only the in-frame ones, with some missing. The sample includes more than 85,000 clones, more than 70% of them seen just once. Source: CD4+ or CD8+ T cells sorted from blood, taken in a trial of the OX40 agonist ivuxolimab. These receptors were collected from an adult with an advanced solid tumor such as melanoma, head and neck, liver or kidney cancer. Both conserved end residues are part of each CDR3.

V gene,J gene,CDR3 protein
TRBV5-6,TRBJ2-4,CASSLRGGDIQYF
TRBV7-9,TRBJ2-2,CASSLPRTGQADTGELFF
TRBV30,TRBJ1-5,CAWSLGIGNNQPQHF
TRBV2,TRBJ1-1,CASSEQGAQAGTEAFF
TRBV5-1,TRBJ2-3,CASSADRAHTQYF
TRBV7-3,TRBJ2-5,CASSLQGQETQYF
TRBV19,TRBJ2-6,CASSFRPVGGANVLTF
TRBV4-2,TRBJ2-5,CASSQAAAQTQYF
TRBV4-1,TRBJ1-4,CASSQEGGGIANEKLFF
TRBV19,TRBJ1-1,CASRGQPNTEAFF
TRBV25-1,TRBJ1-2,CASRPGEDGYTF
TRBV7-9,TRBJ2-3,CASSLAGGADTQYF
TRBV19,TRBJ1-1,CASSPGWFVESRAFF
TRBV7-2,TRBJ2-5,CASRNRVAETQYF
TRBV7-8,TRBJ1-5,CASSLDRETKPQHF
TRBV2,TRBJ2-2,CASSDNRRTGELFF
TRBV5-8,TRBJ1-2,CASSILRGTGTSF
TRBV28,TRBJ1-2,CASSLNYGYTF
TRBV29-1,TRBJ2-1,CSGEETLSYNEQFF
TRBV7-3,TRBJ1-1,CASSSQGRRTEAFF
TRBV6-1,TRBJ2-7,CASKPGAREQYF
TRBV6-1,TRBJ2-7,CASKVRDPYEQYF
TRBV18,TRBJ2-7,CASSPGPTYEQYF
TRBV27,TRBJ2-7,CASSFRTSGGFYEQYF
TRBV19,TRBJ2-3,CASSMRGSSGSTDTQYF
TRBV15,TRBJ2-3,CATGTGGTDTQYF
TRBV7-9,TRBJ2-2,CASSSRESANTGELFF
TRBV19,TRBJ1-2,CASSHRDSYGYTF
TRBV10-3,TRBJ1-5,CAISDTGGGNQPQHF
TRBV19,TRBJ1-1,CASSAPGTGGPNTEAFF
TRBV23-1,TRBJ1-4,CASSLPPTGTTNEKLFF
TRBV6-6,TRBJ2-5,CASSPGQGKETQYF
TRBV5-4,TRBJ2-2,CASSQDLRNTGELFF
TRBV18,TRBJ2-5,CASSLTRKEETQYF
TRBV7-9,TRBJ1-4,CASSVDSIKATNEKLFF
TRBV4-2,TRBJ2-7,CASSQVMAGGGEQYF
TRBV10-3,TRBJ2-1,CAISEPLAVHNEQFF
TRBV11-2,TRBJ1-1,CASGLQGAGDTEAFF
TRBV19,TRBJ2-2,CASSIEATGNTGELFF
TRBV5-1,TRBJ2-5,CASSWGLDSKRQETQYF
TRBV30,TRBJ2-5,CAWSVLLQETQYF
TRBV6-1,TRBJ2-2,CASSAGQITGELFF
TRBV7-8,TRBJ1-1,CASSLGQGPWNTEAFF
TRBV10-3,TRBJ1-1,CAISESLGGRTEAFF
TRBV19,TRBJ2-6,CASSTLGSGANVLTF
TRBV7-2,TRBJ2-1,CASSLKGGGEQFF
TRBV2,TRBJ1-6,CASREASGYNSPLHF
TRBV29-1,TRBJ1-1,CSVGGQSGTEAFF
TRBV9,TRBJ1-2,CASSVDNYGYTF
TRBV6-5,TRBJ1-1,CASSVRGGENTEAFF
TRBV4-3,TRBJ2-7,CASSQDGYYEQYF